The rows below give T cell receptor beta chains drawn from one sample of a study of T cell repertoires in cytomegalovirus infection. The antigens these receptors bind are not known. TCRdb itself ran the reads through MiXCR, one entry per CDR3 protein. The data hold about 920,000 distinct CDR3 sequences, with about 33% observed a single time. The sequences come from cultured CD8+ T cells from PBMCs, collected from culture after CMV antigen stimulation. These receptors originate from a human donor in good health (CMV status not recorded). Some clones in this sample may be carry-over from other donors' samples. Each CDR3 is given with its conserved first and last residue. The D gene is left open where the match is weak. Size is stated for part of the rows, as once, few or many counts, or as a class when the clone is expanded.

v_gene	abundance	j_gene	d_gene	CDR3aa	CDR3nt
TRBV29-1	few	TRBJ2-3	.	CSVERRGRPSTDTQYF	TGCAGCGTTGAACGGCGGGGCCGCCCTAGCACAGATACGCAGTATTTT
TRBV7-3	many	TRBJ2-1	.	CASSYNGIGAGRGYEQFF	TGTGCCAGCAGCTATAATGGGATAGGGGCAGGGAGAGGCTATGAGCAGTTCTTC
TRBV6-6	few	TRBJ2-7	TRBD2	CASRAGAYEQYF	TGTGCCAGCAGAGCGGGGGCCTACGAGCAGTACTTC
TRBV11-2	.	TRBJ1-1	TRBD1	CASSYGPGQGDTEAFF	TGTGCCAGCAGCTACGGGCCGGGGCAGGGGGACACTGAAGCTTTCTTT
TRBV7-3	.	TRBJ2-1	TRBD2	CASSLGGGGGVYNEQFF	TGTGCCAGCAGCTTAGGGGGGGGCGGGGGGGTCTACAATGAGCAGTTCTTC
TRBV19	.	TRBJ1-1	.	CASSMGQVTEAFF	TGTGCCAGTAGTATGGGGCAGGTTACCGAAGCTTTCTTT
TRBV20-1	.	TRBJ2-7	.	CSASYGQFYEQYF	TGCAGTGCTAGTTACGGGCAGTTCTACGAGCAGTACTTC
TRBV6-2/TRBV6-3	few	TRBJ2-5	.	CASSYTGLETQYF	TGTGCCAGCAGTTACACGGGGCTCGAGACCCAGTACTTC
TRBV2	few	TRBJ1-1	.	CASSGRGDPEAFF	TGTGCCAGCAGTGGAAGAGGGGACCCTGAAGCTTTCTTT
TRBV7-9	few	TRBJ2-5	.	CASSSAPPAETQYF	TGTGCCAGCAGCTCCGCACCCCCGGCGGAGACCCAGTACTTC
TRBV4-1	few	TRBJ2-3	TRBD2	CASSQRLAGADTQYF	TGCGCCAGCAGCCAAAGACTAGCGGGGGCTGATACGCAGTATTTT
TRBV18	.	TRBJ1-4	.	CASSFQGLQATNEKLFF	TGTGCCAGCTCATTTCAGGGTCTTCAAGCAACTAATGAAAAACTGTTTTTT
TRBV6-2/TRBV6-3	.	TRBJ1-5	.	CASSYSNGLRSQHF	TGTGCCAGCAGTTACTCTAATGGTCTGAGAAGCCAGCATTTT
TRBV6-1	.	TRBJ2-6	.	CASTPAPSGANVLTF	TGTGCCAGCACTCCCGCCCCCTCTGGGGCCAACGTCCTGACTTTC
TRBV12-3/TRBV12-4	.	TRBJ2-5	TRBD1	CASSNPRTGEETQYF	TGTGCCAGCAGCAATCCACGGACAGGGGAAGAGACCCAGTACTTC
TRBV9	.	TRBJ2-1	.	CASSVGGRGVQREQFF	TGTGCCAGCAGCGTAGGGGGCAGGGGTGTACAGAGGGAGCAGTTCTTC
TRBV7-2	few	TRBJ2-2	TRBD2	CASGLTSGVNTGELFF	TGTGCCAGCGGCTTGACTAGCGGGGTTAACACCGGGGAGCTGTTTTTT
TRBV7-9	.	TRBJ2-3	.	CASRNGARDTQYF	TGTGCCAGCAGAAATGGGGCAAGAGATACGCAGTATTTT
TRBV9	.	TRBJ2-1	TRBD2	CASSASGGTAEQFF	TGTGCCAGCAGCGCTAGCGGGGGGACAGCTGAGCAGTTCTTC
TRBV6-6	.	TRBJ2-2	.	CASSYSRPTGELFF	TGTGCCAGCAGTTACTCGAGGCCCACCGGGGAGCTGTTTTTT
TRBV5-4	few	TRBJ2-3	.	CASSFKGLHDTQYF	TGTGCCAGCAGCTTTAAAGGGCTTCATGATACGCAGTATTTT
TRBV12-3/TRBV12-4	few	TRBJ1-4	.	CASSRNRVEKLFF	TGTGCCAGCAGCCGAAATCGGGTTGAAAAACTGTTTTTT
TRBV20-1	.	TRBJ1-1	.	CSARVGLGNTEAFF	TGCAGTGCTAGAGTGGGGCTTGGGAACACTGAAGCTTTCTTT
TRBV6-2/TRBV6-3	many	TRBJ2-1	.	CASQRASYNEQFF	TGTGCCAGCCAGAGGGCCTCCTACAATGAGCAGTTCTTC
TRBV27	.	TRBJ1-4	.	CASRAAGTNEKLFF	TGTGCCAGCAGGGCCGCGGGGACTAATGAAAAACTGTTTTTT
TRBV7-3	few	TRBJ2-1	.	CASSPTDRNEQFF	TGTGCCAGCAGCCCGACCGACAGGAATGAGCAGTTCTTC
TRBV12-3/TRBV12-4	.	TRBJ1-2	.	CASSPNRSGGYTF	TGTGCCAGCAGTCCTAATCGCTCTGGCGGCTACACCTTC
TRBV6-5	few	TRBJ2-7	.	CASSYGGNEQYF	TGTGCCAGCAGTTACGGAGGGAACGAGCAGTACTTC
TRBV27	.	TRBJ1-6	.	CASGGRRTGEGGNSPLHF	TGTGCCAGCGGAGGTCGCCGGACGGGGGAGGGAGGTAATTCACCCCTCCACTTT
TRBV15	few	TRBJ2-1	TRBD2	CATSSLAGAANEQFF	TGTGCCACCAGCAGCTTAGCGGGGGCGGCCAATGAGCAGTTCTTC
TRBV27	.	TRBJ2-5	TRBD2	CASSSATWGGETQYF	TGTGCCAGCAGTTCGGCAACTTGGGGGGGTGAGACCCAGTACTTC
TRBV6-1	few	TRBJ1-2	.	CASSLGGVGRSYGYTF	TGTGCCAGCAGTTTGGGGGGGGTGGGTAGAAGCTATGGCTACACCTTC
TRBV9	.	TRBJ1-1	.	CASSAEGGNTEAFF	TGTGCCAGCAGCGCGGAGGGAGGGAACACTGAAGCTTTCTTT
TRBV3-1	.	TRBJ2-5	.	CASSQYPVDTQETQYF	TGTGCCAGCAGCCAATACCCCGTGGACACCCAAGAGACCCAGTACTTC
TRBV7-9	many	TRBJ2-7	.	CASSASGNYEQYF	TGTGCCAGCAGCGCTTCCGGGAACTACGAGCAGTACTTC
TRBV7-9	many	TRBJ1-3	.	CASSLTALSGNTIYF	TGTGCCAGCAGCTTAACAGCCCTCTCTGGAAACACCATATATTTT
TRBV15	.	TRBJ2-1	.	CATTKDYNEQFF	TGTGCCACCACAAAGGATTACAATGAGCAGTTCTTC
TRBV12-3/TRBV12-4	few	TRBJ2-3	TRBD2	CASKIGTSGGGTDTQYF	TGTGCCAGCAAAATCGGGACTAGCGGGGGGGGCACAGATACGCAGTATTTT
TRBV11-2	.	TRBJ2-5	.	CASSPSVTNQYF	TGTGCCAGCAGCCCGTCGGTAACTAACCAGTACTTC
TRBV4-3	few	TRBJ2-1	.	CASTWTVSFGNEQFF	TGCGCCAGTACCTGGACAGTGAGTTTTGGGAATGAGCAGTTCTTC
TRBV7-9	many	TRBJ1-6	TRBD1	CASSHPRDRGDSPLHF	TGTGCCAGCAGCCACCCCCGGGACAGGGGTGATTCTCCCCTCCACTTT